This T cell receptor (beta chain) stems from a study of T cells in Graves' hyperthyroidism and ophthalmopathy. The investigators amplified TCR beta CDR3 regions from RNA transcripts. TCR CDR3 underwent first-round RT-PCR with the HTBI primer set. TCRdb reprocessed the multiplex PCR reads with MiXCR, giving one entry per CDR3 protein. The table has approximately 590,000 distinct CDR3 sequences, 15% to 18% seen once. Points from the study as a whole: Most thyroid clonotypes with frequency above 0.001 were detected in blood.

As to this clonotype: Its matching antigen is unknown.

The hyperthyroidism patients had all been newly diagnosed, and their disease duration was under 2 months. Their ages ranged from 18 to 65 years. Patients with uncontrolled infections, other autoimmune diseases, pregnancy or lactation were excluded. Sample: blood. The sequence came from a woman aged 25 to 39 with Graves' hyperthyroidism.

The CDR3 nucleotides are TGTGCCAGCAGCCCCACGGAGGGCTTGCGGGAGCAGTTCTTC. This encodes CASSPTEGLREQFF. The gene calls are TRBV7-3 and TRBJ2-1; TRBD2 might be the D (6 bases). Germline lookup yields CDR1 SGHTA and CDR2 FQGTGA. CDR3 length: 14 residues. Trimming removed 5 bases at V and 10 bases at J, with 18 bases between.